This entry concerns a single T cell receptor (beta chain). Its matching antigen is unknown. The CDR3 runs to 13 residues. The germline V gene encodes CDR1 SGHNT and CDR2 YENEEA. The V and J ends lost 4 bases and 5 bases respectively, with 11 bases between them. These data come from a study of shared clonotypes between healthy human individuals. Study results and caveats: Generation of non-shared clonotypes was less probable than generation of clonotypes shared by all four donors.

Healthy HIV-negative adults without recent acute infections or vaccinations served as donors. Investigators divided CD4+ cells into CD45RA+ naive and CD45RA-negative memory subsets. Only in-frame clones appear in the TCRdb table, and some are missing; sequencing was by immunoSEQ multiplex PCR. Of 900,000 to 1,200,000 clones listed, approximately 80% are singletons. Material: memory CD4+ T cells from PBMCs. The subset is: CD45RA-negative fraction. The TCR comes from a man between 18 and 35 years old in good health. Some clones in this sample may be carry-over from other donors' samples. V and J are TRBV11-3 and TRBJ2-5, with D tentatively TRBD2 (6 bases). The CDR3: CASSSTSFETQYF. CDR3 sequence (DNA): TGTGCCAGCAGCTCAACTAGCTTCGAGACCCAGTACTTC.